The rows below give T cell receptor gamma chains drawn from one sample of a study of Vδ1+ human thymocytes. TCRdb reapplied CATT to the multiplex PCR reads. The sample holds around 11,000 gamma-chain clones, approximately 40% seen once. The sample consisted of Vdelta1+ gamma-delta thymocytes from the thymus. Receptors originate from a boy in the first two years of life who had congenital heart surgery. The CDR3 runs from the conserved cysteine through the conserved F or W. Clone size, where shown, is once, few, many, or a class for clones that have expanded.

v_gene: TRGV9
abundance: .
j_gene: TRGJP2
CDR3nt: TGTGCCTTGTGGGGTAGTAGTGATTGGATCAAGACGTTT
CDR3aa: CALWGSSDWIKTF

v_gene: TRGV4
abundance: few
j_gene: TRGJ1/TRGJ2
CDR3nt: TGTGCCACCTGGGATGGGCCAGAGAAACTCTTT
CDR3aa: CATWDGPEKLF

v_gene: TRGV5
abundance: few
j_gene: TRGJ1/TRGJ2
CDR3nt: TGTGCCACCTGGGACGTTGCGGTTGATTATAAGAAACTCTTT
CDR3aa: CATWDVAVDYKKLF

v_gene: TRGV9
abundance: few
j_gene: TRGJ1/TRGJ2
CDR3nt: TGTGCCTTGTGGGAAGCTTATAAGAAACTCTTT
CDR3aa: CALWEAYKKLF

v_gene: TRGV5
abundance: few
j_gene: TRGJ1/TRGJ2
CDR3nt: TGTGCCACCTGGGACAGGCGAGATTATAAGAAACTCTTT
CDR3aa: CATWDRRDYKKLF

v_gene: TRGV5
abundance: few
j_gene: TRGJ1/TRGJ2
CDR3nt: TGTGCCACCTGGGACAGGCCCGATTATAAGAAACTCTTT
CDR3aa: CATWDRPDYKKLF

v_gene: TRGV8
abundance: few
j_gene: TRGJ1/TRGJ2
CDR3nt: TGTGCCACCTGGGACTCACAACTGAAGAAACTCTTT
CDR3aa: CATWDSQLKKLF

v_gene: TRGV4
abundance: few
j_gene: TRGJ1/TRGJ2
CDR3nt: TGTGCCACCTGGGATACAAATTATAAGAAACTCTTT
CDR3aa: CATWDTNYKKLF

v_gene: TRGV9
abundance: few
j_gene: TRGJ1/TRGJ2
CDR3nt: TGTGCCTTGTGGGATCAGAAGTATTATAAGAAACTCTTT
CDR3aa: CALWDQKYYKKLF

v_gene: TRGV8
abundance: .
j_gene: TRGJ1/TRGJ2
CDR3nt: TGTGCCACCTGGGATAGCTGCCGGAATTATTATAAGAAACTCTTT
CDR3aa: CATWDSCRNYYKKLF

v_gene: TRGV8
abundance: few
j_gene: TRGJ1/TRGJ2
CDR3nt: TGTGCCACCTGGGATAGTTATTATAAGAAACTCTTT
CDR3aa: CATWDSYYKKLF

v_gene: TRGV9
abundance: .
j_gene: TRGJ1/TRGJ2
CDR3nt: TGTGCCTTGTGGGCAGTCAGGAAACTCTTT
CDR3aa: CALWAVRKLF

v_gene: TRGV9
abundance: .
j_gene: TRGJ1/TRGJ2
CDR3nt: TGTGCCTTGTGGGGGTCGAATTATTATAAGAAACTCTTT
CDR3aa: CALWGSNYYKKLF

v_gene: TRGV3
abundance: few
j_gene: TRGJ1/TRGJ2
CDR3nt: TGTGCCACCTGGGACAGGTTTTATTATAAGAAACTCTTC
CDR3aa: CATWDRFYYKKLF

v_gene: TRGV8
abundance: few
j_gene: TRGJP2
CDR3nt: TGTGCCACCTGGGATACGGGTGATTGGATCAAGACGTTT
CDR3aa: CATWDTGDWIKTF

v_gene: TRGV9
abundance: .
j_gene: TRGJ1/TRGJ2
CDR3nt: TGTGCCTTGTGGGAGCCTGAACGGTACAAGAAACTCTTT
CDR3aa: CALWEPERYKKLF

v_gene: TRGV4
abundance: .
j_gene: TRGJ1/TRGJ2
CDR3nt: TGTGCCACCTGGGATGGGCGGGATGGGCATTATTATAAGAAACTCTTT
CDR3aa: CATWDGRDGHYYKKLF

v_gene: TRGV8
abundance: .
j_gene: TRGJP2
CDR3nt: TGTGCCACCTGGGATTTGGGTAGTGATTGGATCAAGACGTTT
CDR3aa: CATWDLGSDWIKTF

v_gene: TRGV5
abundance: few
j_gene: TRGJ1/TRGJ2
CDR3nt: TGTGCCACCTGGGACAGGCCTGGTTATAAGAAACTCTTT
CDR3aa: CATWDRPGYKKLF

v_gene: TRGV9
abundance: few
j_gene: TRGJ1/TRGJ2
CDR3nt: TGTGCCTTGTGGGAGGGGATTAATTATTATAAGAAACTCTTT
CDR3aa: CALWEGINYYKKLF

v_gene: TRGV5
abundance: few
j_gene: TRGJ1/TRGJ2
CDR3nt: TGTGCCACCTGGGACCCCCCGGTGTATTATAAGAAACTCTTT
CDR3aa: CATWDPPVYYKKLF

v_gene: TRGV4
abundance: few
j_gene: TRGJ1/TRGJ2
CDR3nt: TGTGCCACCTGGGATGGGCACTGTTATAAGAAACTCTTT
CDR3aa: CATWDGHCYKKLF

v_gene: TRGV5
abundance: few
j_gene: TRGJ1/TRGJ2
CDR3nt: TGTGCCACCTGGGACAGGCGACGAAATTATTATAAGAAACTCTTT
CDR3aa: CATWDRRRNYYKKLF

v_gene: TRGV9
abundance: few
j_gene: TRGJP
CDR3nt: TGTGCCTTGTGGGACAGAAAAGAGTTGGGCAAAAAAATCAAGGTATTT
CDR3aa: CALWDRKELGKKIKVF

v_gene: TRGV9
abundance: .
j_gene: TRGJP2
CDR3nt: TGTGCCTTGTGGGAGAGGGATAGTAGTGATTGGATCAAGACGTTT
CDR3aa: CALWERDSSDWIKTF

v_gene: TRGV9
abundance: few
j_gene: TRGJ1/TRGJ2
CDR3nt: TGTGCCTTGTGGGAGGTGGGGGGTTATAAGAAACTCTTT
CDR3aa: CALWEVGGYKKLF

v_gene: TRGV9
abundance: few
j_gene: TRGJ1/TRGJ2
CDR3nt: TGTGCCTTGTGGGAGGTGGGAGGCGAGAAACTCTTT
CDR3aa: CALWEVGGEKLF

v_gene: TRGV4
abundance: few
j_gene: TRGJ1/TRGJ2
CDR3nt: TGTGCCACCTGGGAGAGCTGGAATTATTATAAGAAACTCTTT
CDR3aa: CATWESWNYYKKLF

v_gene: TRGV4
abundance: few
j_gene: TRGJ1/TRGJ2
CDR3nt: TGTGCCGCTTATTATTATAAGAAACTCTTT
CDR3aa: CAAYYYKKLF

v_gene: TRGV4
abundance: .
j_gene: TRGJ1/TRGJ2
CDR3nt: TGTGCCACCTGGGTCCAGTATTATAAGAAACTCTTT
CDR3aa: CATWVQYYKKLF

v_gene: TRGV3
abundance: .
j_gene: TRGJ1/TRGJ2
CDR3nt: TGTGCCACCTGGGACGGAATATATTATAAGAAACTCTTT
CDR3aa: CATWDGIYYKKLF

v_gene: TRGV9
abundance: .
j_gene: TRGJ1/TRGJ2
CDR3nt: TGTGCCTTGTGGGTTTCGAGTTATAAGAAACTCTTT
CDR3aa: CALWVSSYKKLF

v_gene: TRGV9
abundance: .
j_gene: TRGJP
CDR3nt: TGTGCCTTGTGGGAGGCGACAGTTCAAGAGTTGGGCAAAAAAATCAAGGTATTT
CDR3aa: CALWEATVQELGKKIKVF

v_gene: TRGV5
abundance: few
j_gene: TRGJ1/TRGJ2
CDR3nt: TGTGCCACCTGGGACAGGCGGGAGAATTATTATAAGAAACTCTTT
CDR3aa: CATWDRRENYYKKLF

v_gene: TRGV9
abundance: few
j_gene: TRGJ1/TRGJ2
CDR3nt: TGTGCCTTGTGGGAGGTGCCTTGGGAGAAACTCTTT
CDR3aa: CALWEVPWEKLF

v_gene: TRGV4
abundance: .
j_gene: TRGJ1/TRGJ2
CDR3nt: TGTGCCACCTGGGATACTTATTATAAGAAACTCTTT
CDR3aa: CATWDTYYKKLF

v_gene: TRGV4
abundance: few
j_gene: TRGJ1/TRGJ2
CDR3nt: TGTGCCACCTGGGATCGGATGTACTATAAGAAACTCTTT
CDR3aa: CATWDRMYYKKLF

v_gene: TRGV9
abundance: .
j_gene: TRGJP1
CDR3nt: TGTGCCTTGTGGGAGCCCGATAGCACTGGTTGGTTCAAGATATTT
CDR3aa: CALWEPDSTGWFKIF

v_gene: TRGV9
abundance: .
j_gene: TRGJP2
CDR3nt: TGTGCCTTGTGGGAGGTGCAACTGGGTAGTGATTGGATCAAGACGTTT
CDR3aa: CALWEVQLGSDWIKTF

v_gene: TRGV9
abundance: few
j_gene: TRGJ1/TRGJ2
CDR3nt: TGTGCCTTGTGGGAGCAGAATTATTATAAGAAACTCTTT
CDR3aa: CALWEQNYYKKLF

v_gene: TRGV2
abundance: few
j_gene: TRGJ1/TRGJ2
CDR3nt: TGTGCCACCTGGGACGGGCCTATTTTTAATTATAAGAAACTCTTT
CDR3aa: CATWDGPIFNYKKLF

v_gene: TRGV3
abundance: few
j_gene: TRGJP2
CDR3nt: TGTGCCACCTGGGACAACCCAGGGAGTGATTGGATCAAGACGTTT
CDR3aa: CATWDNPGSDWIKTF

v_gene: TRGV3
abundance: .
j_gene: TRGJ1/TRGJ2
CDR3nt: TGTGCCACCTGGAAAATTTATTATAAGAAACTCTTT
CDR3aa: CATWKIYYKKLF

v_gene: TRGV3
abundance: .
j_gene: TRGJ1/TRGJ2
CDR3nt: TGTGCCACCTGGGACAGGCCGACTCGTTATTATAAGAAACTCTTT
CDR3aa: CATWDRPTRYYKKLF

v_gene: TRGV9
abundance: .
j_gene: TRGJ1/TRGJ2
CDR3nt: TGTGCCTTGTGGGAGGAAACCAGGGCAATAAAGAAACTCTTT
CDR3aa: CALWEETRAIKKLF

v_gene: TRGV9
abundance: .
j_gene: TRGJ1/TRGJ2
CDR3nt: TGTGCCTTGTGGGAGGCGCATACTCGGAATTATTATAAGAAACTCTTT
CDR3aa: CALWEAHTRNYYKKLF

v_gene: TRGV9
abundance: .
j_gene: TRGJ1/TRGJ2
CDR3nt: TGTGCCTTGTGGGAGGGTTCCCTGAGTAAGAAACTCTTT
CDR3aa: CALWEGSLSKKLF

v_gene: TRGV9
abundance: .
j_gene: TRGJ1/TRGJ2
CDR3nt: TGTGCCTTGTGGGTAAACGGAGGGAAACTCTTT
CDR3aa: CALWVNGGKLF

v_gene: TRGV4
abundance: few
j_gene: TRGJP1
CDR3nt: TGTGCCACCTGGGAATATAGGGCCACTGGTTGGTTCAAGATATTT
CDR3aa: CATWEYRATGWFKIF

v_gene: TRGV9
abundance: few
j_gene: TRGJ1/TRGJ2
CDR3nt: TGTGCCTTGTGGGATTCGAACTGTGAGAAACTCTTT
CDR3aa: CALWDSNCEKLF

v_gene: TRGV4
abundance: .
j_gene: TRGJ1/TRGJ2
CDR3nt: TGTGCCACCTGGGAACAGAAACTCTTT
CDR3aa: CATWEQKLF

v_gene: TRGV9
abundance: .
j_gene: TRGJ1/TRGJ2
CDR3nt: TGTGCCTTGTGGGAGGTCCATTATTATAAGAAACTCTTT
CDR3aa: CALWEVHYYKKLF

v_gene: TRGV9
abundance: few
j_gene: TRGJ1/TRGJ2
CDR3nt: TGTGCCTTGTGGGAGGTGCACATAGTAAAGAAACTCTTT
CDR3aa: CALWEVHIVKKLF

v_gene: TRGV3
abundance: few
j_gene: TRGJ1/TRGJ2
CDR3nt: TGTGCCACCTGGGACAGCGCTTATTATAAGAAACTCTTT
CDR3aa: CATWDSAYYKKLF